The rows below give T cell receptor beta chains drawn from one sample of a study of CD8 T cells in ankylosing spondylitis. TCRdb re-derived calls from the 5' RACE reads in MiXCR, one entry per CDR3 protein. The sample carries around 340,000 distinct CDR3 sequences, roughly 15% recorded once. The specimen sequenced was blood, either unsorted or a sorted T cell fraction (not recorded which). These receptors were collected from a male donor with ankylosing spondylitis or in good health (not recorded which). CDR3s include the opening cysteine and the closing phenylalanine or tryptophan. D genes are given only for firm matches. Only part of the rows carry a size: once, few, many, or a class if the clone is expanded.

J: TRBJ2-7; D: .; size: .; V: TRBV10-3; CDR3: CAIGQTYEQYF; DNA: TGTGCCATCGGACAGACCTACGAGCAGTACTTC
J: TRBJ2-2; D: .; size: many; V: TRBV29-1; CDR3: CSVKGLRGELFF; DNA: TGCAGCGTTAAGGGTTTACGCGGGGAGCTGTTTTTT
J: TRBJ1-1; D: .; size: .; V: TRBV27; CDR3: CASSDPQVKGTEAFF; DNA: TGTGCCAGCAGTGACCCTCAGGTAAAAGGGACTGAAGCTTTCTTT
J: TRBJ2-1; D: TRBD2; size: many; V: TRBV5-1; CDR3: CASSLAGVNNEQFF; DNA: TGCGCCAGCAGCTTAGCGGGGGTGAACAATGAGCAGTTCTTC
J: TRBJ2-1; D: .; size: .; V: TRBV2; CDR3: CASSPSRAGRSYNEQFF; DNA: TGTGCCAGCAGCCCCTCCCGGGCGGGACGTAGCTACAATGAGCAGTTCTTC
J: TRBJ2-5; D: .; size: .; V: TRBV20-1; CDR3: CSASSPGRTQETQYF; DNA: TGCAGTGCTAGTTCCCCGGGACGTACGCAAGAGACCCAGTACTTC
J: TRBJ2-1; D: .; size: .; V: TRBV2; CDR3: CASSRESGNEQFF; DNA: TGTGCCAGCAGTCGGGAGTCCGGGAATGAGCAGTTCTTC
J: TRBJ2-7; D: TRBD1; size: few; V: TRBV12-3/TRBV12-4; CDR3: CASQGGQGPYEQYF; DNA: TGTGCCAGCCAAGGGGGACAGGGGCCCTACGAGCAGTACTTC
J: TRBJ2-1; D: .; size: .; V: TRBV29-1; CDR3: CSSRGADEQFF; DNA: TGCAGCTCCAGGGGGGCGGATGAGCAGTTCTTC
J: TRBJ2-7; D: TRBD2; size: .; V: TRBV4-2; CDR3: CASSAGGTGTYEQYF; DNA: TGTGCCAGCAGCGCGGGGGGGACTGGCACCTACGAGCAGTACTTC
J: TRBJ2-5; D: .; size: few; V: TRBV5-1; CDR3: CASSLGVYQETQYF; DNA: TGCGCCAGCAGCTTGGGGGTGTACCAAGAGACCCAGTACTTC
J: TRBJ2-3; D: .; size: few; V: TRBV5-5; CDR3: CASSYRAGSTSTDTQYF; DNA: TGTGCCAGCAGCTACCGTGCAGGTTCGACTAGCACAGATACGCAGTATTTT
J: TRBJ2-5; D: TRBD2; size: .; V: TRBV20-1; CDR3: CSAPRGGGYQETQYF; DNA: TGCAGTGCCCCAAGGGGCGGGGGGTACCAAGAGACCCAGTACTTC